A selection of T cell receptor beta chains follows, all from one sample in a study of cytomegalovirus exposure and HLA in healthy donors. Sequencing used immunoSEQ multiplex PCR; TCRdb keeps in-frame clones, though not all of them. The table includes over 110,000 clones, almost 80% detected once. Sequences were obtained from PBMCs. The receptors come from a man aged 18 to 30 in good health and CMV-seronegative. The CDR3 runs from the conserved cysteine through the conserved F or W. A D gene is named only where the DNA matches it firmly. Expanded clones get a size class; other rows say once, few or many, or leave the size out.

TRBD2 TRBJ2-7 TRBV4-1 - TGCGCCAGCAGCCAAGGGGGACTAGCGGGGGCCTCAACCTACGAGCAGTACTTC CASSQGGLAGASTYEQYF
TRBD2 TRBJ2-3 TRBV4-2 once TGTGCCAGCAGCCAAGATTGGGAGGGATGGCCCACAGATACGCAGTATTTT CASSQDWEGWPTDTQYF
- TRBJ2-7 TRBV10-2 - TGCGCCAGCACCGTAAGCTCCGAGCAGTACTTC CASTVSSEQYF
TRBD1 TRBJ2-7 TRBV6-6 - TGTGCCAGCAGTAACCGACAGGGCAACTCCTACGAGCAGTACTTC CASSNRQGNSYEQYF
- TRBJ2-3 TRBV19 - TGTGCCAGTAGCCTACAGGGGACTAGCACAGATACGCAGTATTTT CASSLQGTSTDTQYF
- TRBJ1-2 TRBV18 - TGTGCCAGCTCACCACTACAGGGAACTAACTATGGCTACACCTTC CASSPLQGTNYGYTF
- TRBJ1-1 TRBV30 - TGTGCCTGGAGTGTACTTGTGAACACTGAAGCTTTCTTT CAWSVLVNTEAFF
- TRBJ1-1 TRBV7-9 - TGTGCCAGCAGCTTAGTCAGGGCCGGTGCTGAAGCTTTCTTT CASSLVRAGAEAFF
TRBD1 TRBJ1-1 TRBV11-1 once TGTGCCAGCAGCTTAGCGCTAGCAGGGGGAACTGAAGCTTTCTTT CASSLALAGGTEAFF
- TRBJ1-2 TRBV5-1 - TGCGCCAGCAGCCTGGACTTCGATGGCTACACCTTC CASSLDFDGYTF
TRBD1 TRBJ2-2 TRBV11-2 - TGTGCCAGCAGCCAAGATTCTTACAGGGGCACCGGGGAGCTGTTTTTT CASSQDSYRGTGELFF
TRBD1 TRBJ1-1 TRBV27 - TGTGCCAGCAGTTTACAAGGGGGCGCATGGACTGAAGCTTTCTTT CASSLQGGAWTEAFF
- TRBJ1-2 TRBV4-3 - TGCGCCAGCAGCCAAGACCCGACAAACCCGTATGGCTACACCTTC CASSQDPTNPYGYTF
TRBD2 TRBJ2-3 TRBV4-1 - TGCGCCAGCAGCCAAACCCGGGGACTAGCGGGGGAGGATACGCAGTATTTT CASSQTRGLAGEDTQYF
- TRBJ1-2 TRBV15 - TGTGCCACCAGCAGAGATCTAGCCCTTGGGGGCTACACCTTC CATSRDLALGGYTF
- TRBJ1-4 TRBV10-1 - TGCGCCAGCAGTGAGCCCCGAGGGCGATCGGGTGAAAAACTGTTTTTT CASSEPRGRSGEKLFF
TRBD1 TRBJ2-7 TRBV29-1 - TGCAGCGTTGAGGGGACAGGGACTTACGAGCAGTACTTC CSVEGTGTYEQYF
- TRBJ1-6 TRBV7-2 - TGTGCCAGCAGCGCAACAAATTCACCCCTCCACTTT CASSATNSPLHF
TRBD2 TRBJ2-1 TRBV6-6 many TGTGCCAGCTCCGGGGGGTCCTACAATGAGCAGTTCTTC CASSGGSYNEQFF
- TRBJ2-2 TRBV5-6 - TGTGCCAGCAGCCACGGGACCGGGGAGCTGTTTTTT CASSHGTGELFF
- TRBJ1-4 TRBV7-2 - TGTGCCAGCAGTCCTGGAGGGACTGACGGTGGAAAACTGTTTTTT CASSPGGTDGGKLFF
- TRBJ1-5 TRBV5-1 few TGCGCCAGCAGCTTGGGCGGGAAGAATCATCAGCCCCAGCATTTT CASSLGGKNHQPQHF
- TRBJ2-7 TRBV5-1 - TGCGCCAGCAGCTTGGCCGGGGTCACCTACGAGCAGTACTTC CASSLAGVTYEQYF
- TRBJ1-1 TRBV2 few TGTGCCAGCAGGGCTGAGGGACAAGCGAACACTGAAGCTTTCTTT CASRAEGQANTEAFF
TRBD2 TRBJ2-5 TRBV9 once TGTGCCAGCAGCGCCTTTAGCGGGGGTGGGGAGACCCAGTACTTC CASSAFSGGGETQYF
- TRBJ2-2 TRBV2 - TGTGCCAGCAGTCCTCAAGGAGCAGAGCTGTTTTTT CASSPQGAELFF
- TRBJ2-7 TRBV28 once TGTGCCAGCAGCGCCCAGGGTGGTTGGTACGAGCAGTACTTC CASSAQGGWYEQYF
- TRBJ1-1 TRBV7-3 few TGTGCCAGCAGCTTAATGGCAAACACTGAAGCTTTCTTT CASSLMANTEAFF
TRBD2 TRBJ2-3 TRBV6-1 - TGTGCCAGCAGAGTTGGCGGGGGGGCCGGAGATACGCAGTATTTT CASRVGGGAGDTQYF
- TRBJ2-7 TRBV5-1 once TGCGCCAGCAGCCCCGGGGTCTACTCCTACGAGCAGTACTTC CASSPGVYSYEQYF
- TRBJ2-1 TRBV4-1 - TGCGCCAGCAGCCAAACAGACGGCGACTACAATGAGCAGTTCTTC CASSQTDGDYNEQFF
- TRBJ2-3 TRBV7-6 - TGTGCCAGCACCCGGTGGCAGGGAAACACAGATACGCAGTATTTT CASTRWQGNTDTQYF
TRBD1 TRBJ2-1 TRBV29-1 - TGCAGCGTTGAAGGCGGAGACAGGGGTACCTACAATGAGCAGTTCTTC CSVEGGDRGTYNEQFF
TRBD2 TRBJ2-5 TRBV7-9 once TGTGCCAGCAGCTCGAATAGCGGGGGGGCCGTGATCGAGACCCAGTACTTC CASSSNSGGAVIETQYF
TRBD1 TRBJ1-6 TRBV5-1 few TGCGCCAGCAGCCGGGACAGGGGGCATTCACCCCTCCACTTT CASSRDRGHSPLHF
- TRBJ2-1 TRBV6-6 - TGTGCCAGCAGTCCCAGGAACAATGAGCAGTTCTTC CASSPRNNEQFF
- TRBJ2-3 TRBV9 - TGTGCCAGCAGCGTATGGAGGGACCCAGATACGCAGTATTTT CASSVWRDPDTQYF
- TRBJ2-1 TRBV10-3 few TGTGCCATCAGTGAGTCGATTGGTCAGGGTTTCTATGAGCAGTTCTTC CAISESIGQGFYEQFF
- TRBJ2-2 TRBV19 - TGTGCCAGTAGATGGGCATCGAACACCGGGGAGCTGTTTTTT CASRWASNTGELFF
TRBD2 TRBJ2-1 TRBV7-2 - TGTGCCAGCAGCTTAGCGGGCGGGGGGGCTTACAATGAGCAGTTCTTC CASSLAGGGAYNEQFF
TRBD1 TRBJ2-3 TRBV7-9 - TGTGCCAGCAGCAAGACAGGGGAAGTAAATACGCAGTATTTT CASSKTGEVNTQYF
- TRBJ1-2 TRBV13 - TGTGCCAGCAGCTTTCCGGGGACTTCGGGCTACACCTTC CASSFPGTSGYTF
TRBD1 TRBJ1-1 TRBV2 - TGTGCCAGCAGCGGACAGGAGACTAACACTGAAGCTTTCTTT CASSGQETNTEAFF